The 15 T cell receptor beta chains given below trace back to one sample, sequenced in a study of shared clonotypes between healthy human individuals. Profiled with immunoSEQ multiplex PCR; TCRdb holds only in-frame clones, not every one. The profile shows around 550,000 clones, about 96% of them singletons. The specimen sequenced was naive CD4+ T cells sorted from blood. Documented subset: CD45RA+ positively selected. These receptors originate from a woman in her twenties or thirties in good health.

The V call is TRBV19, the J call TRBJ2-3; D may match TRBD1 or TRBD2 (5 bases each). Trimming removed 7 bases at V and 5 bases at J, with 19 bases between. CDR1 and CDR2 (germline): LNHDA, SQIVND (reference sequence). The CDR3 covers 15 residues. The CDR3 coding sequence is TGTGCCAGTAAGAGGGGACGGACGCCCGAAGATACGCAGTATTTT. It codes for CASKRGRTPEDTQYF.

The CDR3 loop is CASMSQGTNQPQHF. CDR3 bases: TGTGCCAGCATGTCCCAGGGGACTAATCAGCCCCAGCATTTT. V usage is TRBV28 and J usage is TRBJ1-5, with D perhaps TRBD1 (6 bases). The CDR3 covers 14 residues. CDR1 is MDHEN and CDR2 is SYDVKM in the germline V gene. V lost 7 bases, J lost 4 bases, and 14 bases lay in between.

This chain joins TRBV2 and TRBJ2-7, with 10 bases matching TRBD1. V trimming: 5 bases; J trimming: 3 bases; junction bases outside the gene matches: 4. Germline V CDR1 and CDR2: SNHLY, FYNNEI. There are 14 residues in the CDR3. The CDR3 DNA reads as TGTGCCAGCAGTTTAGGGGACAGGGGCTACGAGCAGTACTTC. Its protein is CASSLGDRGYEQYF. Combining the CDR3 with reference TRBV2 and TRBJ2-7 gives the whole variable domain EPEVTQTPSHQVTQMGQEVILRCVPISNHLYFYWYRQILGQKVEFLVSFYNNEISEKSEIFDDQFSVERPDGSNFTLKIRSTKLEDSAMYFCASSLGDRGYEQYFGPGTRLTVT.

The J gene is TRBJ1-1, the V gene TRBV19; D not certain. The CDR3 contains 11 residues. Germline-derived CDR1 and CDR2 are LNHDA and SQIVND (reference sequence). V lost 8 bases, J lost 1 base, and 5 bases lay in between. The CDR3 DNA follows: TGTGCCAGTTACAGGAACACTGAAGCTTTCTTT. Its translation is CASYRNTEAFF.

This chain joins TRBV6-5 and TRBJ2-2; D is uncertain. CDR3 length: 13 residues. Deletions cut 7 bases from V and 1 base from J, with 7 bases between. Germline lookup yields CDR1 MNHEY and CDR2 SVGAGI. The chain's CDR3 is CASKQLNTGELFF. CDR3 DNA sequence: TGTGCCAGCAAACAGTTGAACACCGGGGAGCTGTTTTTT.

V usage is TRBV6-6 and J usage is TRBJ1-2; D not resolved. Germline V CDR1 and CDR2: MNHNY, SVGAGI (reference sequence). V lost 0 bases, J lost 4 bases, and 12 bases lay in between. The CDR3 spans 15 residues. The CDR3 sequence is CASSYSIGPSYGYTF. Written as DNA, the CDR3 is TGTGCCAGCAGTTACTCGATAGGACCGTCCTATGGCTACACCTTC.

This chain joins TRBV28 and TRBJ2-1; 9 bases are a match to TRBD2. Germline V gene lookup returns CDR1 MDHEN and CDR2 SYDVKM. V was clipped by 7 bases and J by 6 bases; unmatched bases: 7. There are 14 residues in the CDR3. CDR3 nucleotide sequence: TGTGCCAGCACCCTGGGACTAGCTTTCAATGAGCAGTTCTTC. It yields the protein CASTLGLAFNEQFF.

The chain has TRBV28 and TRBJ1-2; no clear D gene. Germline assignment: CDR1 MDHEN and CDR2 SYDVKM. V lost 7 bases and J lost 5, with 14 bases in between. The CDR3 loop spans 13 amino acids. In nucleotides, the CDR3 is TGTGCCAGCACCTCGAGGAAGATATATGGCTACACCTTC. Amino acid sequence: CASTSRKIYGYTF.

This sequence joins TRBV6-5 and TRBJ2-7, with D perhaps given as TRBD1 or TRBD2 (6 bases each). Germline CDR1 MNHEY, CDR2 SVGAGI. The CDR3 is made up of 14 amino acids. V lost 4 bases to trimming and J lost 3 bases, with 13 bases between them. The CDR3 sequence: CASSLAEGVYEQYF. CDR3 coding DNA: TGTGCCAGCAGTTTAGCGGAGGGGGTCTACGAGCAGTACTTC.

The rearrangement uses TRBV30 and TRBJ1-2; 11 nucleotides match TRBD1. The CDR3 is 14 residues long. The V and J ends lost 2 bases and 8 bases, in that order; junction bases with no gene match: 7. Germline assignment: CDR1 GTSNPN and CDR2 SVGIG (reference sequence). The CDR3 protein is CAWSWDRGSEGYTF. CDR3 nucleotide sequence: TGTGCCTGGAGTTGGGACAGGGGGTCTGAAGGCTACACCTTC.

This chain uses TRBV18 with TRBJ2-2; D not certain. V dropped 5 bases and J dropped 0 bases, with 7 bases sitting between them. The germline CDR1 and CDR2 sequences are KGHSH and LQKENI. This CDR3 has 14 residues. CDR3 coding DNA: TGTGCCAGCTCATGGGATCCGAACACCGGGGAGCTGTTTTTT. Its translation: CASSWDPNTGELFF.

V gene TRBV4-1 combines with J gene TRBJ2-7; D not certain. The germline gives CDR1 MGHRA, CDR2 YSYEKL. The V and J ends lost 0 bases and 5 bases respectively, with 8 bases between them. This CDR3 region has 13 residues. CDR3 nucleotides: TGCGCCAGCAGCCAAGAGCCCGCCCACGAGCAGTACTTC. This translates into CASSQEPAHEQYF.

The chain employs TRBV6-1 and TRBJ2-1, with TRBD2 identical over 12 bases. From germline, CDR1 is MNHNS and CDR2 SASEGT. The CDR3 sequence is 18 residues long. Trimming took 0 bases from V and 8 from J; bases not matched to a gene: 11. CDR3 DNA: TGTGCCAGCAGTGAAGCCCCCCTCCTAGCGGGAGGGCCCCATGAGCAGTTCTTC. Translation gives CASSEAPLLAGGPHEQFF.

This chain links TRBV7-9 with TRBJ2-7; no reliable D call. The V gene lost 3 bases and the J gene lost 0 bases, with 6 bases spanning the gap. Per the germline V gene, CDR1 is SEHNR and CDR2 is FQNEAQ (reference sequence). CDR3 length: 13 residues. The DNA of the CDR3 is TGTGCCAGCAGCTTTACGGGCTCCTACGAGCAGTACTTC. This translates into CASSFTGSYEQYF.

The V gene is TRBV2, the J gene TRBJ1-5; TRBD1 matches at 7 bases. This CDR3 spans 13 amino acids. The V gene's germline CDR1 is SNHLY and CDR2 FYNNEI. The J segment lost 6 bases and the V segment lost 6 bases, leaving 5 bases of the junction unmatched. CDR3 residues: CASSTGDGQPQHF. In DNA, the CDR3 is TGTGCCAGCAGCACAGGGGACGGTCAGCCCCAGCATTTT.